These 25 T cell receptor beta chains came from one sample sequenced in a study of CD8+ T cells in alopecia areata. RNA extraction was followed by reverse transcription into cDNA, which acted as the sequencing template. The repertoire was sequenced with immunoSEQ multiplex PCR; TCRdb's copy has only in-frame clones and lacks some. This sample yields some 96,000 clones, of which more than 55% are seen a single time; 15% to 18% belongs to the top ten. Indicated treatment: oral pan-JAK inhibitor, 5-10 mg twice daily. The sample here was CD8+ T cells sorted from blood, taken at week 4, from a patient treated with tofacitinib. These receptors came from a human donor with alopecia areata.

This chain joins TRBV6-6 and TRBJ2-3; D unresolved. V was pared by 10 bases and J by 0 bases, with 20 bases between. Germline loops: CDR1 MNHNY, CDR2 SVGAGI (reference sequence). The CDR3 has 16 residues. The chain's CDR3 is CATAITSFTSTDTQYF. The CDR3 DNA sequence: TGTGCCACCGCTATAACCTCCTTTACAAGCACAGATACGCAGTATTTT.

Only one count was recorded for this clone. The chain is built from TRBV20-1 and TRBJ1-2, with D perhaps matching TRBD1 (5 bases). Per the germline V gene, CDR1 is DFQATT and CDR2 is SNEGSKA (reference sequence). V was clipped by 6 bases and J by 5 bases, with 10 bases between them. CDR3 length: 11 residues. CDR3 sequence reads: CSALDIYGYTF. In DNA, the CDR3 is TGCAGTGCCCTGGACATTTATGGCTACACCTTC.

This sequence joins TRBV7-9 and TRBJ2-1; 10 nucleotides line up with TRBD1. The germline V gene has CDR1 SEHNR and CDR2 FQNEAQ (reference sequence). V trimming: 5 bases; J trimming: 7 bases; junction bases outside the gene matches: 8. The length of the CDR3 is 15 residues. The CDR3 DNA sequence: TGTGCCAGCAGCACCGGGACAGGGGTCCTAAATGAGCAGTTCTTC. Protein product: CASSTGTGVLNEQFF.

The rearrangement uses TRBV7-2 and TRBJ2-4; D is perhaps TRBD1 (5 bases). Trimming removed 6 bases from V and 7 bases from J, with 19 bases in between. The CDR3 sequence is 15 residues long. The germline gives CDR1 SGHTA, CDR2 FQGNSA. CDR3 sequence reads: CASSPLRAGRNIQYF. As DNA, the CDR3 is TGTGCCAGCAGTCCTCTTCGGGCAGGGCGGAACATTCAGTACTTC.

The V call is TRBV29-1, the J call TRBJ2-7, with D maybe TRBD2 (6 bases). This CDR3 is built from 14 residues. Trimming removed 3 bases at V and 0 bases at J, with 12 bases between. CDR1 SQVTM and CDR2 ANQGSEA come from the germline V gene. CDR3 in amino acids: CSVEGGLSSYEQYF. The CDR3 region has the DNA TGCAGCGTTGAGGGGGGTTTGTCCTCCTACGAGCAGTACTTC.

This chain connects TRBV11-2 to TRBJ2-4; possibly TRBD1 for D (5 bases). With 4 bases removed from V and 8 bases from J, the gap between germline ends came to 15 bases. This CDR3 comprises 14 residues. The germline gives CDR1 SGHAT, CDR2 FQNNGV. The CDR3 DNA reads as TGTGCCAGCAGCTCCGAAGGGCAGGGCGACATTCAGTACTTC. It translates to CASSSEGQGDIQYF.

This clone was counted once. V gene TRBV11-2 combines with J gene TRBJ2-3; 10 bases are shared with TRBD2. The CDR3 has 14 amino acids. Unmatched junction bases numbered 4, after V lost 4 bases and J lost 6 bases. In germline, CDR1 is SGHAT, CDR2 FQNNGV. The CDR3: CASSYTSGIDTQYF. In DNA form, the CDR3 reads TGTGCCAGCAGCTATACTAGCGGGATTGATACGCAGTATTTT.

The rearrangement uses TRBV6-1 and TRBJ1-4; D remains unclear. CDR3 length: 15 residues. Germline CDR1 and CDR2: MNHNS and SASEGT. Trimming cost V 7 bases and J 1 base, with 13 bases left between them. CDR3 DNA: TGTGCCAGCACTCAACAGATCCTAACTAATGAAAAACTGTTTTTT. Amino acids: CASTQQILTNEKLFF.

J is TRBJ2-5 and V is TRBV11-2; 8 positions match TRBD1. The ends lost 6 bases at V and 5 bases at J; junction bases unmatched: 8. The CDR3 consists of 14 residues. Germline V lookup: CDR1 SGHAT, CDR2 FQNNGV. Here the CDR3 DNA reads TGTGCCAGCAGACCGGGGCACAGGGGGGAGACCCAGTACTTC. Its protein product is CASRPGHRGETQYF.

The chain carries TRBV4-1 and TRBJ2-3; tentative D call: TRBD2 (6 bases). This CDR3 has 14 residues. The V gene lost 6 bases and the J gene lost 0 bases, with 10 bases spanning the gap. Germline-derived CDR1 and CDR2 are MGHRA and YSYEKL. The CDR3 region has the DNA TGCGCCAGCAGATCAGGGACTAGCACAGATACGCAGTATTTT. Translation: CASRSGTSTDTQYF.

This clone was counted a single time. The chain uses TRBV19 and TRBJ2-5; a possible D gene is TRBD2 (6 bases). Trimming removed 4 bases from V and 9 bases from J, with 27 bases in between. This CDR3 comprises 17 residues. Germline CDR1 LNHDA, CDR2 SQIVND (reference sequence). The CDR3 loop reads CASSTRDLEFQETAQYF. Here the CDR3 DNA reads TGTGCCAGTAGTACTCGGGACTTAGAATTCCAAGAGACGGCCCAGTACTTC.

This clone turned up a few times. J is TRBJ2-7 and V is TRBV11-1; maybe TRBD2 (5 bases). Trimming took 3 bases from V and 6 from J, leaving 6 bases between them. The CDR3 has 11 residues. The V gene's germline CDR1 is SGHAT and CDR2 FQDESV (reference sequence). The DNA for the CDR3 is TGTGCCAGCAGCTTCGGACTCGAGCAGTACTTC. This translates into CASSFGLEQYF.

Here the CDR3 DNA reads TGTGCCAGTAGTATCGACAGGGGACCAGATACGCAGTATTTT. Translating gives CASSIDRGPDTQYF. V usage is TRBV19 and J usage is TRBJ2-3; TRBD1 agrees at 8 bases. The CDR3 runs to 14 residues. Germline V gives CDR1 LNHDA, CDR2 SQIVND (reference sequence). The ends lost 3 bases at V and 4 bases at J; junction bases unmatched: 3.

V usage is TRBV4-1 and J usage is TRBJ1-6; 9 nucleotides line up with TRBD1. There are 15 residues in the CDR3. Germline assignment: CDR1 MGHRA and CDR2 YSYEKL. V lost 3 bases to trimming and J lost 10 bases; unmatched junction nucleotides: 7. The CDR3 protein is CASSQIPGQGSPLHF. The CDR3 DNA is TGCGCCAGCAGCCAGATCCCGGGACAGGGCTCACCCCTCCACTTT.

The rearrangement joins TRBV27 to TRBJ1-5; tentative D call: TRBD1 (6 bases). This CDR3 contains 15 residues. The V gene's germline CDR1 is MNHEY and CDR2 SMNVEV (reference sequence). Trimming took 5 bases from V and 1 from J, leaving 12 bases between them. CDR3 DNA sequence: TGTGCCAGCAGTCCGGACAGCCTAAGCAATCAGCCCCAGCATTTT. Translating gives CASSPDSLSNQPQHF.

This rearrangement joins TRBV18 to TRBJ2-7; maybe TRBD1 (6 bases). Trimming took 4 bases from V and 0 from J, leaving 10 bases between them. CDR3 size: 14 residues. CDR1 is KGHSH and CDR2 is LQKENI in the germline V gene. CDR3 nucleotides: TGTGCCAGCTCACTGACAGGATACTCCTACGAGCAGTACTTC. This codes for CASSLTGYSYEQYF.

The chain links TRBV6-5 to TRBJ2-3, with 8 bases fitting TRBD2. Germline V CDR1 and CDR2: MNHEY, SVGAGI. With V trimmed by 8 bases and J by 3 bases, 7 bases remained unmatched. This CDR3 is 14 amino acids long. The CDR3 DNA reads as TGTGCCAGCCGCTCCAGCGGGAGTACAGATACGCAGTATTTT. Its translation is CASRSSGSTDTQYF.

The rearrangement links TRBV7-9 to TRBJ2-5; no clear D. CDR3 length equals 14 residues. V was cut by 2 bases and J by 2 bases, with 9 bases left in between. Germline V lookup: CDR1 SEHNR, CDR2 FQNEAQ (reference sequence). Here the CDR3 DNA reads TGTGCCAGCAGCTTACTCGACCCGCAAGAGACCCAGTACTTC. Amino acids: CASSLLDPQETQYF.

V usage is TRBV27 and J usage is TRBJ1-2; D remains unclear. V dropped 4 bases and J dropped 4 bases, with 10 bases sitting between them. The CDR3 covers 13 residues. Looked up from germline, CDR1 is MNHEY and CDR2 is SMNVEV (reference sequence). The CDR3 loop is CASSWSSFYGYTF. DNA for the CDR3: TGTGCCAGCAGTTGGAGCAGCTTCTATGGCTACACCTTC.

The J gene is TRBJ2-7, the V gene TRBV5-1; tentative D call: TRBD1 (6 bases). Germline values: CDR1 SGHRS, CDR2 YFSETQ. V lost 3 bases and J lost 5, with 18 bases in between. The CDR3 covers 15 residues. The CDR3 DNA follows: TGCGCCAGCAGCTATACACAGGGCTCACGGGACGAGCAGTACTTC. It yields the protein CASSYTQGSRDEQYF.

The chain employs TRBV6-5 and TRBJ2-1; 13 nucleotides agree with TRBD2. Germline CDR1 is MNHEY and CDR2 is SVGAGI. The ends lost 0 bases at V and 7 bases at J; junction bases unmatched: 3. The CDR3 consists of 16 residues. The DNA of the CDR3 is TGTGCCAGCAGTTACTCGAGGACTAGCGGGGGAAATGAGCAGTTCTTC. Translated, it gives CASSYSRTSGGNEQFF.

V gene TRBV5-6 combines with J gene TRBJ2-3; D remains unclear. Trimming removed 4 bases from V and 6 bases from J, with 18 bases in between. This CDR3 region has 15 residues. Germline CDR1 and CDR2: SGHDT and YYEEEE. The CDR3 protein is CASSQIPLRADTQYF. The DNA for the CDR3 is TGTGCCAGCAGCCAAATCCCCCTTCGAGCCGATACGCAGTATTTT.

The chain couples TRBV20-1 to TRBJ2-3, with D possibly TRBD2 on 5 matching bases. Germline V lookup: CDR1 DFQATT, CDR2 SNEGSKA (reference sequence). The CDR3 has 10 residues. This CDR3 reads CRTPTDTQYF. The CDR3 DNA follows: TGCCGGACTCCCACAGATACGCAGTATTTT.

A few counts support this clone. The genes are TRBV27 and TRBJ2-2; unclear D gene. Trimming pared 0 bases from V and 6 bases from J, leaving 8 bases between. The length of the CDR3 is 14 residues. Germline V gene data show CDR1 as MNHEY and CDR2 as SMNVEV (reference sequence). The CDR3 sequence: CASSLSESAGELFF. DNA for the CDR3: TGTGCCAGCAGTTTATCGGAGTCGGCCGGGGAGCTGTTTTTT.

The chain uses TRBV18 and TRBJ2-5; 13 nucleotides line up with TRBD2. The CDR3 covers 18 residues. Germline loops: CDR1 KGHSH, CDR2 LQKENI. V gave up 0 bases and J gave up 5 bases; unmatched junction bases: 9. Here the CDR3 reads CASSPPFGLAGEGETQYF. Here the CDR3 DNA reads TGTGCCAGCTCACCACCGTTTGGACTAGCGGGAGAGGGTGAGACCCAGTACTTC.